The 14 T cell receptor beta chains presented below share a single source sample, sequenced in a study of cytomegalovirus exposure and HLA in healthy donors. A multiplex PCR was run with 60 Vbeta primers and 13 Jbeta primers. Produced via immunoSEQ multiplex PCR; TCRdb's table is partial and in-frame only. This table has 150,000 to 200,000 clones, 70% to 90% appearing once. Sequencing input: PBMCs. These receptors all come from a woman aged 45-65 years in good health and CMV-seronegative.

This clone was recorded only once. This CDR3 is CASSRQITGELFF. The CDR3 DNA reads TGCGCCAGCAGCAGACAAATCACCGGGGAGCTGTTTTTT. The rearrangement joins TRBV5-1 to TRBJ2-2; D not certain. Deletions cut 4 bases from V and 4 bases from J, with 8 bases between. From germline, CDR1 is SGHRS and CDR2 YFSETQ. The CDR3 loop spans 13 amino acids.

The chain's CDR3 is CAWSSGSAYEQYF. The CDR3 DNA reads TGTGCCTGGAGTTCGGGTAGCGCCTACGAGCAGTACTTC. This rearrangement joins TRBV30 to TRBJ2-7; weak D call: TRBD2 (5 bases). CDR3 length: 13 residues. In germline, CDR1 is GTSNPN, CDR2 SVGIG (reference sequence). With 2 bases removed from V and 2 bases from J, the gap between germline ends came to 10 bases.

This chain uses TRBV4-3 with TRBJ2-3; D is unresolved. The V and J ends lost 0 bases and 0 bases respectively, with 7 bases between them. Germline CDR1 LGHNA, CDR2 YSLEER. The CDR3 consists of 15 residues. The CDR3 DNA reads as TGCGCCAGCAGCCAAGATGAGGCTAGCACAGATACGCAGTATTTT. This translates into CASSQDEASTDTQYF.

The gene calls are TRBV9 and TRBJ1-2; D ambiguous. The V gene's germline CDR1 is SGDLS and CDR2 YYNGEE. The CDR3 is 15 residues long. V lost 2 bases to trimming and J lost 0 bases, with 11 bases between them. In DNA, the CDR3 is TGTGCCAGCAGCGTGGTCCCACAAGCTAACTATGGCTACACCTTC. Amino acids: CASSVVPQANYGYTF. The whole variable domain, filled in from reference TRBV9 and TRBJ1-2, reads DSGVTQTPKHLITATGQRVTLRCSPRSGDLSVYWYQQSLDQGLQFLIQYYNGEERAKGNILERFSAQQFPDLHSELNLSSLELGDSALYFCASSVVPQANYGYTFGSGTRLTVV.

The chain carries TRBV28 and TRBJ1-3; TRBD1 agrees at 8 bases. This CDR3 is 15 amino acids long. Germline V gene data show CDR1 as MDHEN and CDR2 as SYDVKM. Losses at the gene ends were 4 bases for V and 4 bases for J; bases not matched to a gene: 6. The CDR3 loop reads CASSSARTGGNTIYF. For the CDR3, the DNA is TGTGCCAGCAGTTCCGCCCGGACAGGGGGAAACACCATATATTTT.

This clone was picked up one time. CDR3 in amino acids: CASSSGSANTGELFF. Written as DNA, the CDR3 is TGTGCCAGTAGTAGCGGGAGCGCGAACACCGGGGAGCTGTTTTTT. V is TRBV19 and J is TRBJ2-2; 7 nucleotides line up with TRBD2. V was clipped by 4 bases and J by 0 bases; unmatched bases: 2. Germline V lookup: CDR1 LNHDA, CDR2 SQIVND (reference sequence). The CDR3 runs 15 residues.

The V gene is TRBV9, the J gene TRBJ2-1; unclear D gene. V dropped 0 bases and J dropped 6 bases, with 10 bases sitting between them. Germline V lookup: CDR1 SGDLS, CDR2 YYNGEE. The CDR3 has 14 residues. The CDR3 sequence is CASSVATRVNEQFF. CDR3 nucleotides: TGTGCCAGCAGCGTAGCTACTCGGGTCAATGAGCAGTTCTTC.

The CDR3 bases are TGTGCCAGCAGCTTAGATGTCGGGCCGGGGGAGCAGTACTTC. It specifies CASSLDVGPGEQYF. The rearrangement joins TRBV11-2 to TRBJ2-7; a weak D match, TRBD2 (5 bases). The V gene's germline CDR1 is SGHAT and CDR2 FQNNGV. This CDR3 spans 14 amino acids. The ends were cut back, 0 bases at V and 7 bases at J, with 13 bases in the middle.

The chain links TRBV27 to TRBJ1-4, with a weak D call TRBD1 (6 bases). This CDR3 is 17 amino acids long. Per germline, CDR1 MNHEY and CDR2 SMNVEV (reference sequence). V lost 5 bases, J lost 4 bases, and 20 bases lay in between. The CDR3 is CASSPLSGTPSNEKLFF. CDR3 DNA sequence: TGTGCCAGCAGTCCGCTAAGCGGGACACCTAGTAATGAAAAACTGTTTTTT.

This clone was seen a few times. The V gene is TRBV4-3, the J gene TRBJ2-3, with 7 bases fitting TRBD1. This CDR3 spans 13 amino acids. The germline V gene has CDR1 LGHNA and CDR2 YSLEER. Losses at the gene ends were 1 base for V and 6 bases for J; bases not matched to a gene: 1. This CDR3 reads CASSQGRGDTQYF. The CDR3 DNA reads TGCGCCAGCAGCCAAGGCAGGGGGGATACGCAGTATTTT.

The chain's CDR3 is CASSPRQGAPYEQYF. The CDR3 DNA follows: TGTGCCAGTAGTCCTCGACAGGGTGCGCCCTACGAGCAGTACTTC. This chain connects TRBV19 to TRBJ2-5, with TRBD1 matching over 7 bases. The J call may be in error: the DNA end matches TRBJ2-7 better. Per the germline V gene, CDR1 is LNHDA and CDR2 is SQIVND (reference sequence). The CDR3 extends over 15 amino acids.

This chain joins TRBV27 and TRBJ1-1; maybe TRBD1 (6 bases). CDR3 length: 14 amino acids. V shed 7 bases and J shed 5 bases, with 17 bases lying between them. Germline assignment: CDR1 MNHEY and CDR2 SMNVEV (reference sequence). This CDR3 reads CASTSQGRGTEAFF. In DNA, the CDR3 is TGTGCCAGCACGTCCCAGGGGCGAGGAACTGAAGCTTTCTTT.

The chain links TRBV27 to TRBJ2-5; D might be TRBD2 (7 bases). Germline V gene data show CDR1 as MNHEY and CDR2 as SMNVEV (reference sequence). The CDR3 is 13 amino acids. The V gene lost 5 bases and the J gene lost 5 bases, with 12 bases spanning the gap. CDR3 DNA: TGTGCCAGCAGTCGCGGGGGCGGGGAGACCCAGTACTTC. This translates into CASSRGGGETQYF.

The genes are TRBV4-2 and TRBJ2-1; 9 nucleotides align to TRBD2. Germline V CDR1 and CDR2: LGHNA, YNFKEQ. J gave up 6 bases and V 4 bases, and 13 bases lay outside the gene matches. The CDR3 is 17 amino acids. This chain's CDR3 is CASSRGGPAGGSNEQFF. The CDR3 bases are TGTGCCAGCAGCCGGGGAGGACCGGCGGGAGGGTCCAATGAGCAGTTCTTC.